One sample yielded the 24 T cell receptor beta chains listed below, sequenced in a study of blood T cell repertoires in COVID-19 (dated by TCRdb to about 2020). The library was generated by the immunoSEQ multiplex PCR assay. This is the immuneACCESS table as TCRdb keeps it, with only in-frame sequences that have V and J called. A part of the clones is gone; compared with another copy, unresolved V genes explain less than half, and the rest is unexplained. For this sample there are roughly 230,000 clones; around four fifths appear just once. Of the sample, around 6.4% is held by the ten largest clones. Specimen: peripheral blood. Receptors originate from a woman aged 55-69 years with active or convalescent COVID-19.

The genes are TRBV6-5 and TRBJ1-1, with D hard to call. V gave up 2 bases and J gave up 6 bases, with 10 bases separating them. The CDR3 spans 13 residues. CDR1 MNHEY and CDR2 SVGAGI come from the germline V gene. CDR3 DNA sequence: TGTGCCAGCAGTTACCGACATTTGGCTGAAGCTTTCTTT. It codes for CASSYRHLAEAFF.

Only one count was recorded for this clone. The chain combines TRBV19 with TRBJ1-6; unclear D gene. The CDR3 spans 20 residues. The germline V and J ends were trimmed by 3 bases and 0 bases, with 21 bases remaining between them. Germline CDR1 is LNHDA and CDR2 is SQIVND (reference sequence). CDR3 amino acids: CASSIPAGTLSSSYNSPLHF. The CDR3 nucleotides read TGTGCCAGTAGTATTCCCGCAGGTACCCTCTCGAGCTCCTATAATTCACCCCTCCACTTT.

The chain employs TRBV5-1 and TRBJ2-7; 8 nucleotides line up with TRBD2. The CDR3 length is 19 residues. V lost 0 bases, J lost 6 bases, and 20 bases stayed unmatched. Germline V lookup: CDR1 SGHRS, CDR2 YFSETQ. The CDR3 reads CASSLGPTSSGPLQIEQYF. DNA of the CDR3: TGCGCCAGCAGCTTGGGACCCACGTCTAGCGGGCCGCTTCAGATCGAGCAGTACTTC.

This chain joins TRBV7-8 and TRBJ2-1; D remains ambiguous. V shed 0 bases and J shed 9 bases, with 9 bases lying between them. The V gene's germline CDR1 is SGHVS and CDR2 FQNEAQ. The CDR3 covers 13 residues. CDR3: CASSLAVKPEQFF. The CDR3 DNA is TGTGCCAGCAGCTTAGCGGTAAAGCCTGAGCAGTTCTTC.

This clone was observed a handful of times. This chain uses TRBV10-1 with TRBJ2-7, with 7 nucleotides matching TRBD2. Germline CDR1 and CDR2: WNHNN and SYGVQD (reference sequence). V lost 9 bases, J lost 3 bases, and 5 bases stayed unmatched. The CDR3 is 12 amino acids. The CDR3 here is CARGRESYEQYF. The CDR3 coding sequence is TGCGCCAGGGGGCGGGAGAGCTACGAGCAGTACTTC.

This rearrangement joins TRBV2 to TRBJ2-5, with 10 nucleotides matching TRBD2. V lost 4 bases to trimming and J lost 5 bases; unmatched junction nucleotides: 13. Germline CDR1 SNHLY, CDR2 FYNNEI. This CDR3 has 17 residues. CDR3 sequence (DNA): TGTGCCAGCAGTGCTGAGAATAGCGGGGGGCGGGCGGAGACCCAGTACTTC. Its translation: CASSAENSGGRAETQYF.

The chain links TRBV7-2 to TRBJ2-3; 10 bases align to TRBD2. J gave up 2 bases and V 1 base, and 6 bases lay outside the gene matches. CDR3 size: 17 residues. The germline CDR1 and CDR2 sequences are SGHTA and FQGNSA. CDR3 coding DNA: TGTGCCAGCAGCTTAGATAGGCTAGCGGGGGTCACAGATACGCAGTATTTT. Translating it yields CASSLDRLAGVTDTQYF.

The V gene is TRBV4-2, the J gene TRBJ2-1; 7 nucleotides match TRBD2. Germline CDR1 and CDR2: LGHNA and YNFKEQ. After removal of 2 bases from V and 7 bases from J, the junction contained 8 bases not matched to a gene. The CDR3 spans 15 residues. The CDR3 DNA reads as TGTGCCAGCAGCCAATGGACTAGTAGTAGGAATGAGCAGTTCTTC. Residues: CASSQWTSSRNEQFF.

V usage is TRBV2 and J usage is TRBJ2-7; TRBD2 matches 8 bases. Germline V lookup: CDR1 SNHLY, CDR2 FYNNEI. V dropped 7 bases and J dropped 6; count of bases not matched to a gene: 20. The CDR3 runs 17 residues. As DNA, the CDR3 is TGTGCCAGCATCCTAGGGGTCGCGGTAGCGGGATCTGTCGAGCAGTACTTC. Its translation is CASILGVAVAGSVEQYF.

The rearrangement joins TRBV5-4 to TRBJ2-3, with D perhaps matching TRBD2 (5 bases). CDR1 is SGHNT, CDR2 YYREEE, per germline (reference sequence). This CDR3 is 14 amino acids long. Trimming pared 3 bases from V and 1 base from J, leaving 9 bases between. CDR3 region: CASSWEKGTDTQYF. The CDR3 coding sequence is TGTGCCAGCAGCTGGGAGAAGGGCACAGATACGCAGTATTTT.

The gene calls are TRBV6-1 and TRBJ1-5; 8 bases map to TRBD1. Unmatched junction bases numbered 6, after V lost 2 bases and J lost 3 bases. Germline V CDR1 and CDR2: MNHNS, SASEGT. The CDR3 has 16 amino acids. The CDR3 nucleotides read TGTGCCAGCAGTGAATTGGACAGGGAGGCCAATCAGCCCCAGCATTTT. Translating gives CASSELDREANQPQHF.

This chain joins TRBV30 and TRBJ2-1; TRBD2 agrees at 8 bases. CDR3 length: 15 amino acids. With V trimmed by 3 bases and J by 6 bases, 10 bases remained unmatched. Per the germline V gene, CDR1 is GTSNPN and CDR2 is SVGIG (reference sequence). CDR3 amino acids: CAWRAGLASSNEQFF. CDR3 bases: TGTGCCTGGAGAGCAGGACTAGCATCTAGCAATGAGCAGTTCTTC.

The CDR3 coding sequence is TGTGCCAGCGGCTTGGACAGGGCGCCCCAAGAGACCCAGTACTTC. It is translated as CASGLDRAPQETQYF. The chain couples TRBV28 to TRBJ2-5; 8 nucleotides line up with TRBD1. Germline CDR1 reads MDHEN; CDR2 reads SYDVKM. This CDR3 has 15 amino acids. Trimming at V came to 8 bases and at J to 1 base, leaving 9 bases not matched to a gene.

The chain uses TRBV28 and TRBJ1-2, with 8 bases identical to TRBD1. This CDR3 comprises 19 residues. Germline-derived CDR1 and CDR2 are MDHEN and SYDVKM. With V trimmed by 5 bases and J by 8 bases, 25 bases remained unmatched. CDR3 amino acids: CASSRAWYGVDREAWGYTF. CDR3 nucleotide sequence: TGTGCCAGCAGTCGGGCGTGGTACGGGGTGGACAGGGAGGCGTGGGGCTACACCTTC.

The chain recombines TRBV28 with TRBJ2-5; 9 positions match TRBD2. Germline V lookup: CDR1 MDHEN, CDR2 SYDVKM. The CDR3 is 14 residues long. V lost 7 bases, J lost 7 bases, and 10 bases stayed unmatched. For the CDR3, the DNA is TGTGCCAGCAACCTCAGGCGGGGGGGCGGGACCCAGTACTTC. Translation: CASNLRRGGGTQYF.

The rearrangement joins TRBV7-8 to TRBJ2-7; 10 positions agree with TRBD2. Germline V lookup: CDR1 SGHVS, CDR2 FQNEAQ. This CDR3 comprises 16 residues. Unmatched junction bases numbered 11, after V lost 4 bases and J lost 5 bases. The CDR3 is CASSSTERGGWNEQYV. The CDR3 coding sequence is TGTGCCAGCAGCTCAACTGAGCGGGGGGGTTGGAACGAGCAGTACGTC.

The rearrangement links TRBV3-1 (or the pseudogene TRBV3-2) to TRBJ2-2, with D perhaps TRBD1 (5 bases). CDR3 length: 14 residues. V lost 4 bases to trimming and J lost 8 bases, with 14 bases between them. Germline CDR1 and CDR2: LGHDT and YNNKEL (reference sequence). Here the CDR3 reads CASSLNTQGGELFF. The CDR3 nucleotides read TGTGCCAGCAGCCTAAACACCCAGGGTGGGGAGCTGTTTTTT.

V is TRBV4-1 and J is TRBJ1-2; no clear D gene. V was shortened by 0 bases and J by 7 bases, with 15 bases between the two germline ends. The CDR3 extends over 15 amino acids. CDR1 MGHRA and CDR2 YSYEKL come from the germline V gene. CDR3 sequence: CASSQDLPEMRGYTF. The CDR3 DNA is TGCGCCAGCAGCCAAGATCTCCCGGAGATGCGTGGCTACACCTTC.

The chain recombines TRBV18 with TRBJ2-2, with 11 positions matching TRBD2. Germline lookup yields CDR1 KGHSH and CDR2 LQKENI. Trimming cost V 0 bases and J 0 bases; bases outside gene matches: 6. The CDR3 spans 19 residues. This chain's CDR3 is CASSPPSLAGGPNTGELFF. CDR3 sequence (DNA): TGTGCCAGCTCACCACCGTCCCTAGCGGGGGGTCCGAACACCGGGGAGCTGTTTTTT.

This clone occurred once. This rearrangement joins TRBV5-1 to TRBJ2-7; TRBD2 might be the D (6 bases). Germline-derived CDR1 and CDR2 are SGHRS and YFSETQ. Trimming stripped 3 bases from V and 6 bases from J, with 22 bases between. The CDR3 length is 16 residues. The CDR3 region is CASSSGDGTLGLEQYF. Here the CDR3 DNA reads TGCGCCAGCAGCTCGGGGGACGGAACCCTCGGTCTCGAGCAGTACTTC.

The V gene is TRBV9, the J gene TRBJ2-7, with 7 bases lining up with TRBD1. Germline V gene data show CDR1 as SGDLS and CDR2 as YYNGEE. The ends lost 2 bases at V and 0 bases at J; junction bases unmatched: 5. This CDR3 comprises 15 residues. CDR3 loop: CASSVLGTDSYEQYF. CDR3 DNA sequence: TGTGCCAGCAGCGTCCTCGGGACAGACTCCTACGAGCAGTACTTC.

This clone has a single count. The CDR3 sequence is CAWSGLAGTTDTQYF. The DNA for the CDR3 is TGTGCCTGGAGTGGGCTAGCGGGGACCACAGATACGCAGTATTTT. The chain has TRBV30 and TRBJ2-3, with 9 positions matching TRBD2. The CDR3 sequence is 15 residues long. Looked up from germline, CDR1 is GTSNPN and CDR2 is SVGIG (reference sequence). J gave up 2 bases and V 1 base, and 4 bases lay outside the gene matches.

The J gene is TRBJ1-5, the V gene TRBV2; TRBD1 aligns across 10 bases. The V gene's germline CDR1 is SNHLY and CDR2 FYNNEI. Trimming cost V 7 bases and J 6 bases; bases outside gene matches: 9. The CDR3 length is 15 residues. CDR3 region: CASTSGTGATQPQHF. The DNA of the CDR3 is TGTGCCAGCACCTCCGGGACAGGGGCAACTCAGCCCCAGCATTTT.

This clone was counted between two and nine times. The CDR3 is CASSHGTGGDLYF. DNA of the CDR3: TGTGCCAGCAGCCACGGGACAGGGGGGGATCTGTATTTT. This chain uses TRBV11-2 with TRBJ2-3, with 11 bases identical to TRBD1. Germline V lookup: CDR1 SGHAT, CDR2 FQNNGV. This CDR3 is built from 13 residues. V was clipped by 5 bases and J by 14 bases; unmatched bases: 9.